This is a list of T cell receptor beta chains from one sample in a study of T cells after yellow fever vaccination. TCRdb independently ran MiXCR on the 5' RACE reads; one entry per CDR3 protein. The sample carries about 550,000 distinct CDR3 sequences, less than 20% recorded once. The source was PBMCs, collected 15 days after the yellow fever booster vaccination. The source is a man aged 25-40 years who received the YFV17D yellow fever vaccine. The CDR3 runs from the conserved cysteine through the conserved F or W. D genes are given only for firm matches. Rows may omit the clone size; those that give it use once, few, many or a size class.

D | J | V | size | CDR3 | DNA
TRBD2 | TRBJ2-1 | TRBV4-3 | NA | CASSQDPLAGLVIGEQFF | TGCGCCAGCAGCCAAGATCCCTTGGCGGGACTAGTCATCGGTGAGCAGTTCTTC
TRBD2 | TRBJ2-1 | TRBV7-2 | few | CASSNRAGGMYNEQFF | TGTGCCAGCAGCAACCGAGCGGGAGGGATGTACAATGAGCAGTTCTTC
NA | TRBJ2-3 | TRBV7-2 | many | CASSPKKGDTQYF | TGTGCCAGCAGCCCTAAGAAAGGAGATACGCAGTATTTT
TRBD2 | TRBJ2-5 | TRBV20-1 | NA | CSAGGPLASGRETQYF | TGCAGTGCTGGGGGACCCCTCGCTAGCGGGAGAGAGACCCAGTACTTC
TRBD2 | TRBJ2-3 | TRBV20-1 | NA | CSARPLRREHRDTQYF | TGCAGTGCTAGACCCCTCAGGCGGGAGCACAGAGATACGCAGTATTTT
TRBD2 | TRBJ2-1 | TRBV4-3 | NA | CASSQVRSGLVGNEQFF | TGCGCCAGCAGCCAAGTTCGATCGGGACTAGTGGGTAATGAGCAGTTCTTC
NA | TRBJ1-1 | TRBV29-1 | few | CSVDDVRENTEAFF | TGCAGCGTTGATGACGTCAGGGAGAACACTGAAGCTTTCTTT
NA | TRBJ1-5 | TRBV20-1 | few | CSASDAPQPQHF | TGCAGTGCTAGTGATGCCCCTCAGCCCCAGCATTTT
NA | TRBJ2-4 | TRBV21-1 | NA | CATTQCSLAKNIQYF | TGTGCCACCACCCAGTGCTCGCTAGCCAAAAACATTCAGTACTTC
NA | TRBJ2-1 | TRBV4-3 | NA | CASSYYKMGDNEQFF | TGCGCCAGCAGCTACTACAAAATGGGAGACAATGAGCAGTTCTTC
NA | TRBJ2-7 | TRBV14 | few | CASRAYGGEQYF | TGTGCCAGCAGGGCTTACGGAGGCGAGCAGTACTTC
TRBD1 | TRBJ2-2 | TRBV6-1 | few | CASSSADRGDTGELFF | TGTGCCAGCAGCTCAGCGGACAGGGGCGACACCGGGGAGCTGTTTTTT
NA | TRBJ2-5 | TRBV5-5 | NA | CAMGFGQQETQYF | TGTGCCATGGGCTTCGGACAGCAAGAGACCCAGTACTTC
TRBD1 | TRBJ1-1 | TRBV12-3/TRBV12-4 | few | CASRVDRVYTEAFF | TGTGCCAGCAGGGTCGACAGGGTTTACACTGAAGCTTTCTTT
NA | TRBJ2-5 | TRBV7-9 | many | CASSLVREETQYF | TGTGCCAGCAGCTTAGTCAGGGAAGAGACCCAGTACTTC